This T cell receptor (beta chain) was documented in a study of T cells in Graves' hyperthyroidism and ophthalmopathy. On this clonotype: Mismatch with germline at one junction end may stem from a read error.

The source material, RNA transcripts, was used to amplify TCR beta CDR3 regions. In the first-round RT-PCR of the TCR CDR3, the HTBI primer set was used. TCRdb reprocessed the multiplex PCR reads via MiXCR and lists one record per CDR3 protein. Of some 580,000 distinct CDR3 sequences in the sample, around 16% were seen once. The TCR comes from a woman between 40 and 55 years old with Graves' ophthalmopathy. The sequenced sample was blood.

CDR3 coding DNA: TGTGCCAGCAGCTTTGGGGGACTCCCCCCCGATGTCTTC. Its translation: CASSFGGLPPDVF. The J gene is TRBJ2-1, the V gene TRBV7-9; D perhaps matches TRBD2 (6 bases). This CDR3 comprises 13 residues. Germline loops: CDR1 SEHNR, CDR2 FQNEAQ (reference sequence).